One sample yielded the 8 T cell receptor beta chains listed below, sequenced in a study of blood T cell repertoires in COVID-19. Assay: immunoSEQ multiplex PCR; the TCRdb copy retains only in-frame clones and omits some. Seen here are about 400,000 clones, approximately 89% observed once, and the top ten hold around 1.7%. Sequenced: PBMCs or T cells enriched from blood (not recorded which). The receptors come from a woman in her twenties or thirties who had recovered from COVID-19.

This chain joins TRBV7-2 and TRBJ1-3; D is uncertain. The CDR3 sequence is 14 residues long. The germline V and J ends were trimmed by 5 bases and 1 base, with 9 bases remaining between them. Germline V gene sequence: CDR1 SGHTA, CDR2 FQGNSA. The CDR3 loop is CASSATTSGNTIYF. The CDR3 region has the DNA TGTGCCAGCAGCGCTACGACTTCTGGAAACACCATATATTTT.

The gene calls are TRBV5-1 and TRBJ1-5, with 10 nucleotides matching TRBD1. Germline V gene lookup returns CDR1 SGHRS and CDR2 YFSETQ. Trimming removed 4 bases from V and 2 bases from J; junction bases left unmatched: 12. The CDR3 sequence is 18 residues long. CDR3 DNA: TGCGCCAGCAGCGCCGTCCCGGGACAGGGGAATGGCAATCAGCCCCAGCATTTT. It is translated as CASSAVPGQGNGNQPQHF.

V usage is TRBV6-5 and J usage is TRBJ1-2; 11 bases map to TRBD1. This CDR3 comprises 15 residues. The V and J ends lost 5 bases and 3 bases, in that order; junction bases with no gene match: 5. Germline CDR1 MNHEY, CDR2 SVGAGI. CDR3 amino acids: CASSRGQGAHYGYTF. The CDR3 nucleotides read TGTGCCAGCAGTCGTGGACAGGGGGCCCACTATGGCTACACCTTC.

This chain joins TRBV5-1 and TRBJ2-5; 8 positions match TRBD2. Germline values: CDR1 SGHRS, CDR2 YFSETQ. V was pared by 0 bases and J by 3 bases, with 7 bases of the junction left unmatched. This CDR3 region has 16 residues. Written as DNA, the CDR3 is TGCGCCAGCAGCTTGGCCCGGGAGGGGGACAAAGAGACCCAGTACTTC. This encodes CASSLAREGDKETQYF.

Here the CDR3 DNA reads TGTGCCTGGGGGGGGGACTGGCTCTACGAGCAGTACTTC. Translated, it gives CAWGGDWLYEQYF. This rearrangement joins TRBV30 to TRBJ2-7; 7 nucleotides match TRBD2. This CDR3 is built from 13 residues. The V and J ends lost 5 bases and 3 bases, in that order; junction bases with no gene match: 7. CDR1 and CDR2 from the germline V gene are GTSNPN and SVGIG (reference sequence).

V is TRBV29-1 and J is TRBJ1-1; 8 bases map to TRBD1. Germline V gives CDR1 SQVTM, CDR2 ANQGSEA. CDR3 length: 14 residues. V gave up 4 bases and J gave up 6 bases; unmatched junction bases: 10. CDR3 residues: CSVVFFGTGSEAFF. The CDR3 DNA reads TGCAGCGTTGTTTTTTTCGGGACAGGCTCTGAAGCTTTCTTT.

The CDR3 loop is CASSFESGAGTEAFF. In DNA, the CDR3 is TGCGCCAGCAGCTTTGAGTCGGGCGCGGGCACTGAAGCTTTCTTT. The J gene is TRBJ1-1, the V gene TRBV5-1, with D uncertain. In germline, CDR1 is SGHRS, CDR2 YFSETQ. Trimming removed 2 bases at V and 4 bases at J, with 15 bases between. The CDR3 spans 15 residues.

The CDR3 nucleotides are TGTGCCAGCAGCCAATACGGCACTGAAGCTTTCTTT. The encoded protein is CASSQYGTEAFF. The rearrangement uses TRBV7-9 and TRBJ1-1; no reliable D call. Trimming shortened V by 5 bases and J by 4 bases, and 8 bases separated the two germline ends. Germline CDR1 and CDR2: SEHNR and FQNEAQ (reference sequence). CDR3 length: 12 amino acids.